Following are 5 T cell receptor beta chains from one sample sequenced in a study of blood T cells in healthy people across ages. Next came a second PCR, run for about 6 to 11 cycles, which used a sample-barcoded 5' primer along with a J-beta primer mix. One entry per CDR3 protein, called by TCRdb with MiXCR from the 5' RACE reads. This table holds 700,000 to 800,000 distinct CDR3 sequences, 40% to 45% found once. The sample comprised blood. Receptor source: a woman aged 60-75 years in good health.

This clonotype has more than one count but fewer than ten. The V and J genes are TRBV6-2 or TRBV6-3 and TRBJ2-7; tentatively, D is TRBD1 (6 bases). The DNA end lines up better with TRBJ2-5; the J call may be wrong. The V gene's germline CDR1 is MNHEY and CDR2 SVGEGT. The CDR3 extends over 16 amino acids. The CDR3 reads CASSYSVQGPQETQYF. Written as DNA, the CDR3 is TGTGCCAGCAGTTACTCGGTCCAGGGGCCGCAGGAGACCCAGTACTTC.

J is TRBJ2-3 and V is TRBV20-1; TRBD1 matches 11 bases. This CDR3 has 17 residues. Germline assignment: CDR1 DFQATT and CDR2 SNEGSKA (reference sequence). J was trimmed by 0 bases and V by 6 bases; bases with no gene match: 11. In DNA form, the CDR3 reads TGCAGTGCATTGCGGACAGGGGGCCTATCTAGCACAGATACGCAGTATTTT. This sequence encodes CSALRTGGLSSTDTQYF.

The chain joins TRBV20-1 to TRBJ2-5; 7 bases are shared with TRBD1. The ends lost 4 bases at V and 4 bases at J; junction bases unmatched: 3. CDR1 and CDR2 (germline): DFQATT, SNEGSKA (reference sequence). The CDR3 extends over 12 amino acids. CDR3 DNA sequence: TGCAGTGCTAAGACAGGGCGAGAGACCCAGTACTTC. It codes for CSAKTGRETQYF.

This chain connects TRBV25-1 to TRBJ1-1; D gene uncertain. The CDR3 extends over 13 amino acids. Germline loops: CDR1 MGHDK, CDR2 SYGVNS. With 5 bases removed from V and 5 bases from J, the gap between germline ends came to 12 bases. The CDR3 coding sequence is TGTGCCAGCAGTACGGGTTCGTGGACTGAAGCTTTCTTT. This translates into CASSTGSWTEAFF.

This rearrangement joins TRBV7-9 to TRBJ2-6; either TRBD1 or TRBD2 may supply D (5 bases each). The CDR3 runs to 18 residues. The ends were cut back, 4 bases at V and 0 bases at J, with 16 bases in the middle. Germline V lookup: CDR1 SEHNR, CDR2 FQNEAQ (reference sequence). The CDR3 nucleotides are TGTGCCAGCAGCTCTCGCCGGGACGTCTACTCTGGGGCCAACGTCCTGACTTTC. Its translation: CASSSRRDVYSGANVLTF.